The clone carrying this T cell receptor beta chain was seen more than once but under ten times. Its antigen is still unknown. The CDR3 contains 15 residues. V gave up 6 bases and J gave up 0 bases, with 14 bases separating them. CDR1 is LNHDA, CDR2 SQIVND, per germline (reference sequence). This specimen belongs to a study of vaccination and CD4 T cells after COVID-19. About the research overall: Collection of post-vaccine samples followed dose two by a median about 75 days, spanning a range of 14 to 241.

Treatment in this sample: roughly ten-day PBMC culture with coronavirus spike peptide pools or control peptides (ViraFEST assay). An Oncomine TCR Beta short-read assay was used to sequence the DNA from cultured CD4+ T cells. Each CDR3 protein is one row after TCRdb ran MiXCR on the PCR reads. The sample has around 16,000 distinct CDR3 sequences; 35% to 45% are singletons. Sequenced here: CD4+ T cells from blood, cultured in vitro, sampled before SARS-CoV-2 vaccination. The receptor was derived from a human donor who received a COVID-19 vaccine. The chain links TRBV19 to TRBJ1-1, with a weak D call TRBD1 (5 bases). The CDR3 loop reads CASRRGGDMNTEAFF. The CDR3 region has the DNA TGTGCCAGTAGGCGGGGCGGAGACATGAACACTGAAGCTTTCTTT. The entire variable domain, with the rest obtained from reference TRBV19 and TRBJ1-1, is as follows: DGGITQSPKYLFRKEGQNVTLSCEQNLNHDAMYWYRQDPGQGLRLIYYSQIVNDFQKGDIAEGYSVSREKKESFPLTVTSAQKNPTAFYLCASRRGGDMNTEAFFGQGTRLTVV.